This record covers a single T cell receptor (beta chain). This entry is derived from a study of blood T cell repertoires in COVID-19. Across the whole study: The study drew acute and convalescent COVID-19 samples from the United States, Italy and Spain. Sources were T cells, B-cell-depleted T cells, or PBMCs; the material itself was cDNA or gDNA.

In the original workflow: How many nucleated cells were present was estimated from reference gene primer amplification. Only in-frame clones appear in the TCRdb table, and some are missing; sequencing was by immunoSEQ multiplex PCR. V and J calls plus clone size are reproduced from that table; the DNA served to infer D and trimming. The data hold some 130,000 clones, with about nine tenths observed a single time. The CDR3 totals 12 residues. Trimming cost V 5 bases and J 4 bases, with 5 bases left between them. Germline V CDR1 and CDR2: SEHNR, FQNEAQ (reference sequence). The clonotype comes from a man over 45 with active COVID-19. The sample was peripheral blood. The chain uses TRBV7-9 and TRBJ2-2; D gene uncertain. In DNA form, the CDR3 reads TGTGCCAGCAGCACTATCACCGGGGAGCTGTTTTTT. Its protein product is CASSTITGELFF. Combining the CDR3 with reference TRBV7-9 and TRBJ2-2 gives the whole variable domain DTGVSQNPRHKITKRGQNVTFRCDPISEHNRLYWYRQTLGQGPEFLTYFQNEAQLEKSRLLSDRFSAERPKGSFSTLEIQRTEQGDSAMYLCASSTITGELFFGEGSRLTVL.